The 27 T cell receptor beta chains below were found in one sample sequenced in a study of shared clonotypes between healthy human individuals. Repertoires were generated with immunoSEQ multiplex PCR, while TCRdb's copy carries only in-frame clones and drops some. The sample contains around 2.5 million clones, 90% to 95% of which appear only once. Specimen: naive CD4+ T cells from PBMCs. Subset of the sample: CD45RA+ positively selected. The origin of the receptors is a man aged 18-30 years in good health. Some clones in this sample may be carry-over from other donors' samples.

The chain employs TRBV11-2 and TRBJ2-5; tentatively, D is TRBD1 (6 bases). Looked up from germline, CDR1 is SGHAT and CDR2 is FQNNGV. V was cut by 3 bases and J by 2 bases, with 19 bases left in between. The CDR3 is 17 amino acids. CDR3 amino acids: CASSFPPVQGKQETQYF. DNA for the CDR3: TGTGCCAGCAGCTTCCCCCCCGTCCAGGGGAAACAAGAGACCCAGTACTTC. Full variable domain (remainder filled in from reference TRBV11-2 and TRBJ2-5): EAGVAQSPRYKIIEKRQSVAFWCNPISGHATLYWYQQILGQGPKLLIQFQNNGVVDDSQLPKDRFSAERLKGVDSTLKIQPAKLEDSAVYLCASSFPPVQGKQETQYFGPGTRLLVL.

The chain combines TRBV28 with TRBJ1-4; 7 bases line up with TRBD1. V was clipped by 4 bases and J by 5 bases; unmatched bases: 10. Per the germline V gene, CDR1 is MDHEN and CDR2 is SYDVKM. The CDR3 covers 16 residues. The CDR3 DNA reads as TGTGCCAGCAGTTCCTCGGCAGGGGGACGAAATGAAAAACTGTTTTTT. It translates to CASSSSAGGRNEKLFF.

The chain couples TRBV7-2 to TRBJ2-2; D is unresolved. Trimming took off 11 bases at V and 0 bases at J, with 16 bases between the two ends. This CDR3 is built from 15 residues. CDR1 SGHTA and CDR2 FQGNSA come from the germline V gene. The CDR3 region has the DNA TGTGCCGGCCGGCGAGGCGGTACGAACACCGGGGAGCTGTTTTTT. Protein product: CAGRRGGTNTGELFF.

The CDR3 nucleotides are TGCAGTGCTTCGACCACATTTGGCTACACCTTC. Encoded protein: CSASTTFGYTF. The rearrangement uses TRBV20-1 and TRBJ1-2; D call uncertain. Between the trimmed V and J ends, which lost 5 bases and 7 bases, there was a span of 11 bases. Germline loops: CDR1 DFQATT, CDR2 SNEGSKA (reference sequence). The length of the CDR3 is 11 residues.

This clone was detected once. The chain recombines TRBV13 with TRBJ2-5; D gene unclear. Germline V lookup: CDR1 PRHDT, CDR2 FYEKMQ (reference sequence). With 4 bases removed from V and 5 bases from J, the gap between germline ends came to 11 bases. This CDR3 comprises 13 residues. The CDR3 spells CASSYQTAETQYF. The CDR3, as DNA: TGTGCCAGCAGCTACCAGACGGCCGAGACCCAGTACTTC.

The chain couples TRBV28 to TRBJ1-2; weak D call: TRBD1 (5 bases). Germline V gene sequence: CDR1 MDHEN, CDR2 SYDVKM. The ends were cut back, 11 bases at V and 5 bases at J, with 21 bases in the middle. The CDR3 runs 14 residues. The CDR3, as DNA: TGTGCCGCCCACTCCGTAGGCAGGGAATATGGCTACACCTTC. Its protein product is CAAHSVGREYGYTF.

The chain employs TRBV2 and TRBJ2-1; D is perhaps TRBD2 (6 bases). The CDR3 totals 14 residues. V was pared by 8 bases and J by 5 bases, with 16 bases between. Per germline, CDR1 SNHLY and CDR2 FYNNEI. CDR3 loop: CASLLRDFNNEQFF. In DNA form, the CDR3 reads TGTGCCAGCTTACTCAGGGACTTCAACAATGAGCAGTTCTTC.

CDR3 sequence (DNA): TGTGCCAGTAGTATAGAACGCCAGGGCAATGAGCAGTTCTTC. Its translation is CASSIERQGNEQFF. The chain uses TRBV19 and TRBJ2-1; weak D call: TRBD1 (5 bases). V was trimmed by 0 bases and J by 6 bases, leaving 9 bases between them. The CDR3 sequence is 14 residues long. The V gene's germline CDR1 is LNHDA and CDR2 SQIVND (reference sequence).

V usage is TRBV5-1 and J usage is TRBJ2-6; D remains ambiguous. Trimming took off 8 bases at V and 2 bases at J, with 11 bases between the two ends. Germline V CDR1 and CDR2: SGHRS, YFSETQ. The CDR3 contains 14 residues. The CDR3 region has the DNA TGCGCCAGTTCGATGGACCCTGGGGCCAACGTCCTGACTTTC. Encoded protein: CASSMDPGANVLTF. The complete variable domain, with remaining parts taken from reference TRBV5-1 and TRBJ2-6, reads KAGVTQTPRYLIKTRGQQVTLSCSPISGHRSVSWYQQTPGQGLQFLFEYFSETQRNKGNFPGRFSGRQFSNSRSEMNVSTLELGDSALYLCASSMDPGANVLTFGAGSRLTVL.

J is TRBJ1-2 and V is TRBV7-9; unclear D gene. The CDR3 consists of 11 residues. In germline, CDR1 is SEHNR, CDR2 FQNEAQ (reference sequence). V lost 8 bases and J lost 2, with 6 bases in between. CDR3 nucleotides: TGTGCCAGCGGCCCCAACTATGGCTACACCTTC. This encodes CASGPNYGYTF.

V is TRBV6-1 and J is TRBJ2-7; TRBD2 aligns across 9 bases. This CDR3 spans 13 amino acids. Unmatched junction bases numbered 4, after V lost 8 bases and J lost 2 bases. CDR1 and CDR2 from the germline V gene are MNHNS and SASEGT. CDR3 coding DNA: TGTGCCAGCTTAGCGGGAGCCCCCTACGAGCAGTACTTC. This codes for CASLAGAPYEQYF.

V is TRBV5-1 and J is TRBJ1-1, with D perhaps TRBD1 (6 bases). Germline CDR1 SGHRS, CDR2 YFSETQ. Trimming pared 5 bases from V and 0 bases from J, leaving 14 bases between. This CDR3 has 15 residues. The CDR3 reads CASRPGVDLNTEAFF. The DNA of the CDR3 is TGCGCCAGCAGACCAGGGGTCGACCTGAACACTGAAGCTTTCTTT. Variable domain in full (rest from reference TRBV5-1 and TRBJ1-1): KAGVTQTPRYLIKTRGQQVTLSCSPISGHRSVSWYQQTPGQGLQFLFEYFSETQRNKGNFPGRFSGRQFSNSRSEMNVSTLELGDSALYLCASRPGVDLNTEAFFGQGTRLTVV.

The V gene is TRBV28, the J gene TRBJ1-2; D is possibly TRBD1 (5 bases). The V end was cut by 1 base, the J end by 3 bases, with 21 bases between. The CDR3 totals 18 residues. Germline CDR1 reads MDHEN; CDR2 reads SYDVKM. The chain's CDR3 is CASSLSRRDLKGDYGYTF. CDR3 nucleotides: TGTGCCAGCAGTTTATCTCGCCGGGACCTTAAAGGGGACTATGGCTACACCTTC.

CDR3: CAWSVARTAGNTIYF. DNA of the CDR3: TGTGCCTGGAGTGTGGCGAGGACTGCTGGAAACACCATATATTTT. The rearrangement joins TRBV30 to TRBJ1-3; D is uncertain. The CDR3 totals 15 residues. CDR1 and CDR2 (germline): GTSNPN, SVGIG (reference sequence). Trimming took off 0 bases at V and 2 bases at J, with 11 bases between the two ends.

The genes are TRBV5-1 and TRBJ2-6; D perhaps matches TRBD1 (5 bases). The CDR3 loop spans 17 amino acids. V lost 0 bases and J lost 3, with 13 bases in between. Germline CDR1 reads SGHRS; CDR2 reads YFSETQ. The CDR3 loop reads CASSLGGGRVGANVLTF. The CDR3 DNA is TGCGCCAGCAGCTTGGGGGGCGGCAGGGTTGGGGCCAACGTCCTGACTTTC.

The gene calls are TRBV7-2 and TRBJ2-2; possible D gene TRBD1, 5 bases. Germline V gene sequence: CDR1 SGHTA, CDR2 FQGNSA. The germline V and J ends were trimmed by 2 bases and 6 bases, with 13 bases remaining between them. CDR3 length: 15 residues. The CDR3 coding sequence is TGTGCCAGCAGCTTAAGTCGAGTGGGGCCCGGGGAGCTGTTTTTT. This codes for CASSLSRVGPGELFF.

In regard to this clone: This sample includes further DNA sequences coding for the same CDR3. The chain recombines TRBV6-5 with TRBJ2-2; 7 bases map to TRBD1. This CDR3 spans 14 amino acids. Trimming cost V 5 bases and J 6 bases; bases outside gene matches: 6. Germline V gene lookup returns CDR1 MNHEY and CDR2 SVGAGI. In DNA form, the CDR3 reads TGTGCCAGCAGTCTTAACAGGGGATCCGGGGAGCTGTTTTTT. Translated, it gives CASSLNRGSGELFF.

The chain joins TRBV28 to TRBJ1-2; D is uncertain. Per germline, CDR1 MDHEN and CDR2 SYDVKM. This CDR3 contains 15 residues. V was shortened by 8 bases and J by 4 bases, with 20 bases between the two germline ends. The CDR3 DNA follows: TGTGCCAGCTTCTCATCTCCCCCAGGCTTCTATGGCTACACCTTC. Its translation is CASFSSPPGFYGYTF.

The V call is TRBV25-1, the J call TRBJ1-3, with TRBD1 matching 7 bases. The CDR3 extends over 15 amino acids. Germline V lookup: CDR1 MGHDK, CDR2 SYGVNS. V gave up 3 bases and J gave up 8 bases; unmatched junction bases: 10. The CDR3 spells CASSDFRGSGDTIYF. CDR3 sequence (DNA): TGTGCCAGCAGTGACTTCAGGGGGTCGGGAGACACCATATATTTT.

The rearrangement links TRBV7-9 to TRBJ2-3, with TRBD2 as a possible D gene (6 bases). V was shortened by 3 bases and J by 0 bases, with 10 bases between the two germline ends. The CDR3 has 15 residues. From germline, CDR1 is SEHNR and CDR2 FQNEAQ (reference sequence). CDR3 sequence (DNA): TGTGCCAGCAGCTTTAGCGGCGCTAGCACAGATACGCAGTATTTT. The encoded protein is CASSFSGASTDTQYF.

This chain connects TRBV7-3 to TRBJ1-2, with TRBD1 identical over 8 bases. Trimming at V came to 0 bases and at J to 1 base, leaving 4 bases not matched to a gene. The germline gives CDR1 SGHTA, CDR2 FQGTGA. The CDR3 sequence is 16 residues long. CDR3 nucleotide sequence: TGTGCCAGCAGCTTAACCGGACAGGGAGTTAACTATGGCTACACCTTC. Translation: CASSLTGQGVNYGYTF.

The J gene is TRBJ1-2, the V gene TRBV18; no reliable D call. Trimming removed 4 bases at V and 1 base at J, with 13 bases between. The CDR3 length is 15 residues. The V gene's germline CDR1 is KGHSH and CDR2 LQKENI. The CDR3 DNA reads TGTGCCAGCTCACTTACTACCGAGGATAACTATGGCTACACCTTC. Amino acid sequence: CASSLTTEDNYGYTF.

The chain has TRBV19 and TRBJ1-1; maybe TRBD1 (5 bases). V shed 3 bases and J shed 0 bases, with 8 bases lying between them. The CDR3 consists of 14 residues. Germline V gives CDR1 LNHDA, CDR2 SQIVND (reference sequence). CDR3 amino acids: CASSIQGMNTEAFF. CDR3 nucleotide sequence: TGTGCCAGTAGTATCCAGGGTATGAACACTGAAGCTTTCTTT.

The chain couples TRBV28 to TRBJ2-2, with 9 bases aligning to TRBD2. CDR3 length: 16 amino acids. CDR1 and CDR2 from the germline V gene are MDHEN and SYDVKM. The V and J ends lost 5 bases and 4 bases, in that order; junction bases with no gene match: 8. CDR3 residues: CASSRAGGPGTGELFF. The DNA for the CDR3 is TGTGCCAGCAGTCGGGCGGGAGGGCCTGGCACCGGGGAGCTGTTTTTT.

For the CDR3, the DNA is TGTGCCAGCAGTGCCGGGACTAGCGGGCCGCGTGATAAAGAGACCCAGTACTTC. Translation: CASSAGTSGPRDKETQYF. The chain employs TRBV6-1 and TRBJ2-5; 12 bases map to TRBD2. This CDR3 has 18 amino acids. Germline CDR1 reads MNHNS; CDR2 reads SASEGT. Germline trimming cut 4 bases from V and 3 bases from J; bases unmatched to any gene: 12.

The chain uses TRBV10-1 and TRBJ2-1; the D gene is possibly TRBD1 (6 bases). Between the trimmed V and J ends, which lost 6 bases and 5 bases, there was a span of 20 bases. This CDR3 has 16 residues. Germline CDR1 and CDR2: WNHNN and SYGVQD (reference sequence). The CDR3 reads CASSGPRGEGHNEQFF. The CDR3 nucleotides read TGCGCCAGCAGCGGCCCCAGGGGCGAGGGGCACAATGAGCAGTTCTTC.

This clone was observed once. The CDR3 nucleotides are TGCGCCAGCAGCTTGGCGGCTAGCGGGAGGAGGAGCACCGGGGAGCTGTTTTTT. This encodes CASSLAASGRRSTGELFF. The chain couples TRBV5-1 to TRBJ2-2; 11 nucleotides line up with TRBD2. Per the germline V gene, CDR1 is SGHRS and CDR2 is YFSETQ. The V segment lost 0 bases and the J segment 4 bases; nucleotides outside the gene matches: 8. This CDR3 comprises 18 residues.